The clone carrying this TCR beta chain was seen more than once but under ten times. Antigen specificity is unknown. Every bit of the isolated RNA underwent reverse transcription, so sequencing read expressed TCRB transcripts. The protocol was immunoSEQ multiplex PCR, while the TCRdb copy is restricted to in-frame clones and leaves out a portion. The top ten clones hold approximately 0.87% of a sample with roughly 160,000 clones, 7.8% of them seen once. This entry comes from a study of beta chain features in type 1 diabetes. Regarding the study as a whole: A PCR bias possibly favoring shorter templates would apply equally to patients and controls. Moderate but significant shortening of TCRB CDR3s was recorded in all four CD4+ subsets from Type 1 diabetes patients.

Germline loops: CDR1 LNHNV, CDR2 YYDKDF (reference sequence). CDR3 size: 15 residues. Trimming removed 0 bases from V and 0 bases from J, with 9 bases in between. V is TRBV15 and J is TRBJ2-7; D ambiguous. The material sequenced was central memory CD4+ T cells from blood. This TCR derives from a woman in her forties with type 1 diabetes. The CDR3 loop reads CATSRDRYGSYEQYF. In DNA, the CDR3 is TGTGCCACCAGCAGAGATCGATACGGCTCCTACGAGCAGTACTTC. Variable domain in full (rest from reference TRBV15 and TRBJ2-7): DAMVIQNPRYQVTQFGKPVTLSCSQTLNHNVMYWYQQKSSQAPKLLFHYYDKDFNNEADTPDNFQSRRPNTSFCFLDIRSPGLGDTAMYLCATSRDRYGSYEQYFGPGTRLTVT.